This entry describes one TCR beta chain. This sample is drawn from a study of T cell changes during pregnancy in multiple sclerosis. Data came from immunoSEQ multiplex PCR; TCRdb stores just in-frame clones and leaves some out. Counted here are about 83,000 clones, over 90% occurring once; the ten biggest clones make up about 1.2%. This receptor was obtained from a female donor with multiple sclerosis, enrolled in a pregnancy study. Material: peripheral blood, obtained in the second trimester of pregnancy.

The CDR3 sequence is CASSLRLAGYNEQFF. CDR3 nucleotide sequence: TGTGCCAGCAGTTTGAGGCTAGCGGGGTACAATGAGCAGTTCTTC. The gene calls are TRBV27 and TRBJ2-1; the match to TRBD2 covers 9 bases. Trimming removed 3 bases from V and 4 bases from J; junction bases left unmatched: 4. Germline V lookup: CDR1 MNHEY, CDR2 SMNVEV (reference sequence). The CDR3 sequence is 15 residues long.